These T cell receptor beta chains were read from a single sample in a study of blood T cell repertoires in COVID-19. Profiled with immunoSEQ multiplex PCR; TCRdb holds only in-frame clones, not every one. The table lists about 190,000 clones, 75% to 95% of them singletons, with around 0.5% in the top ten. Sample: peripheral blood. Source of these receptors: a man aged 50-59 years with acute or convalescent COVID-19. Each CDR3 is given with its conserved first and last residue. Each record gives: D gene, clone size, J gene, V gene, CDR3 protein, CDR3 DNA. The D gene is left open where the match is weak. The size field is filled for only some rows; it gives once, few, many or a size class.

D gene: .
clone size: once
J gene: TRBJ2-7
V gene: TRBV28
CDR3 protein: CASSLSQTYEQYF
CDR3 DNA: TGTGCCAGCAGTTTATCCCAAACCTACGAGCAGTACTTC

D gene: .
clone size: .
J gene: TRBJ2-2
V gene: TRBV6-5
CDR3 protein: CASSYSYSSGELFF
CDR3 DNA: TGTGCCAGCAGTTACTCCTACTCGTCCGGGGAGCTGTTTTTT

D gene: TRBD2
clone size: .
J gene: TRBJ2-2
V gene: TRBV5-1
CDR3 protein: CASSPPGLAGTGELFF
CDR3 DNA: TGCGCCAGCAGCCCGCCGGGACTAGCGGGGACCGGGGAGCTGTTTTTT

D gene: .
clone size: .
J gene: TRBJ2-7
V gene: TRBV20-1
CDR3 protein: CSASPGADEQYF
CDR3 DNA: TGCAGTGCTAGTCCAGGGGCGGACGAGCAGTACTTC

D gene: TRBD1
clone size: .
J gene: TRBJ2-6
V gene: TRBV15
CDR3 protein: CATSRGRGQGASGANVLTF
CDR3 DNA: TGTGCCACCAGCAGGGGGAGGGGACAGGGGGCGTCTGGGGCCAACGTCCTGACTTTC

D gene: .
clone size: .
J gene: TRBJ2-2
V gene: TRBV9
CDR3 protein: CASSAHRASGGELFF
CDR3 DNA: TGTGCCAGCAGCGCCCACAGGGCCTCCGGCGGGGAGCTGTTTTTT

D gene: TRBD1
clone size: .
J gene: TRBJ2-7
V gene: TRBV6-5
CDR3 protein: CASSRDRDSYEQYF
CDR3 DNA: TGTGCCAGCAGTCGTGACAGGGACTCCTACGAGCAGTACTTC

D gene: .
clone size: once
J gene: TRBJ2-3
V gene: TRBV5-6
CDR3 protein: CASSPFGVDTQYF
CDR3 DNA: TGTGCCAGCAGCCCATTCGGGGTTGATACGCAGTATTTT

D gene: TRBD1
clone size: .
J gene: TRBJ2-7
V gene: TRBV6-5
CDR3 protein: CASSPDRDTYEQYF
CDR3 DNA: TGTGCCAGCAGCCCGGACAGGGACACCTACGAGCAGTACTTC

D gene: .
clone size: .
J gene: TRBJ2-2
V gene: TRBV9
CDR3 protein: CASMREDSYTGELFF
CDR3 DNA: TGTGCCAGCATGCGTGAGGACTCCTACACCGGGGAGCTGTTTTTT

D gene: .
clone size: .
J gene: TRBJ1-1
V gene: TRBV7-2
CDR3 protein: CASSSRASGTEAFF
CDR3 DNA: TGTGCCAGCAGCTCACGAGCGTCGGGGACTGAAGCTTTCTTT

D gene: TRBD1
clone size: .
J gene: TRBJ1-5
V gene: TRBV5-6
CDR3 protein: CASSPGQGFQPQHF
CDR3 DNA: TGTGCCAGCAGCCCCGGACAGGGCTTTCAGCCCCAGCATTTT

D gene: .
clone size: .
J gene: TRBJ1-1
V gene: TRBV10-1
CDR3 protein: CASRAEGNTEAFF
CDR3 DNA: TGCGCCAGCAGGGCGGAGGGGAACACTGAAGCTTTCTTT

D gene: .
clone size: .
J gene: TRBJ2-1
V gene: TRBV5-5
CDR3 protein: CASSLVLARDNEQFF
CDR3 DNA: TGTGCCAGCAGCTTGGTCCTAGCGCGGGACAATGAGCAGTTCTTC

D gene: TRBD1
clone size: once
J gene: TRBJ1-1
V gene: TRBV19
CDR3 protein: CASSTLGRGNMNTEAFF
CDR3 DNA: TGTGCCAGTAGTACTTTGGGCAGGGGGAATATGAACACTGAAGCTTTCTTT

D gene: .
clone size: .
J gene: TRBJ1-5
V gene: TRBV28
CDR3 protein: CASSLGSGNQPQHF
CDR3 DNA: TGTGCCAGCAGTTTAGGCAGCGGCAATCAGCCCCAGCATTTT

D gene: TRBD1
clone size: .
J gene: TRBJ1-6
V gene: TRBV28
CDR3 protein: CASSKGQVRNSPLHF
CDR3 DNA: TGTGCCAGCAGCAAAGGACAGGTGAGGAATTCACCCCTCCACTTT

D gene: .
clone size: .
J gene: TRBJ1-5
V gene: TRBV27
CDR3 protein: CASSLWTSNQPQHF
CDR3 DNA: TGTGCCAGCAGTTTATGGACAAGCAATCAGCCCCAGCATTTT

D gene: TRBD2
clone size: .
J gene: TRBJ2-1
V gene: TRBV6-5
CDR3 protein: CASTTSGRPQFF
CDR3 DNA: TGTGCCAGTACCACTAGCGGGAGGCCCCAGTTCTTC

D gene: TRBD1
clone size: .
J gene: TRBJ1-3
V gene: TRBV6-5
CDR3 protein: CASSPRDSSGNTIYF
CDR3 DNA: TGTGCCAGCAGTCCCCGGGACAGCTCTGGAAACACCATATATTTT

D gene: TRBD2
clone size: few
J gene: TRBJ2-2
V gene: TRBV5-4
CDR3 protein: CASRQTSGGNTGELFF
CDR3 DNA: TGTGCCAGCAGGCAAACTAGCGGGGGTAACACCGGGGAGCTGTTTTTT

D gene: .
clone size: .
J gene: TRBJ1-1
V gene: TRBV7-2
CDR3 protein: CASSLVEGTEAFF
CDR3 DNA: TGTGCCAGCAGCTTAGTGGAGGGGACTGAAGCTTTCTTT

D gene: .
clone size: .
J gene: TRBJ2-1
V gene: TRBV10-3
CDR3 protein: CAISGGKSTYNEQFF
CDR3 DNA: TGTGCCATCAGTGGGGGCAAAAGTACCTACAATGAGCAGTTCTTC

D gene: .
clone size: .
J gene: TRBJ2-5
V gene: TRBV28
CDR3 protein: CASSKRTPAAETQYF
CDR3 DNA: TGTGCCAGCAGCAAAAGGACCCCAGCGGCAGAGACCCAGTACTTC

D gene: .
clone size: .
J gene: TRBJ2-2
V gene: TRBV7-3
CDR3 protein: CASSLTPTGTGELFF
CDR3 DNA: TGTGCCAGCAGCTTAACCCCGACAGGCACCGGGGAGCTGTTTTTT

D gene: .
clone size: .
J gene: TRBJ1-3
V gene: TRBV7-8
CDR3 protein: CASSLGTGTSGNTIYF
CDR3 DNA: TGTGCCAGCAGCTTAGGTACAGGGACCTCTGGAAACACCATATATTTT

D gene: TRBD1
clone size: .
J gene: TRBJ1-2
V gene: TRBV12-5
CDR3 protein: CASGSSGGPDYGYTF
CDR3 DNA: TGTGCTAGTGGTTCGTCAGGGGGCCCCGACTATGGCTACACCTTC

D gene: .
clone size: .
J gene: TRBJ2-3
V gene: TRBV4-3
CDR3 protein: CASSQGETRSDTQYF
CDR3 DNA: TGCGCCAGCAGCCAAGGGGAGACTAGGTCAGATACGCAGTATTTT

D gene: TRBD2
clone size: few
J gene: TRBJ2-3
V gene: TRBV5-4
CDR3 protein: CASSSRKRERDTQYF
CDR3 DNA: TGTGCCAGCAGCTCTCGGAAGCGGGAGAGGGATACGCAGTATTTT

D gene: TRBD1
clone size: .
J gene: TRBJ1-2
V gene: TRBV5-8
CDR3 protein: CASSFNTGTVYGYTF
CDR3 DNA: TGTGCCAGCAGTTTTAATACCGGGACAGTCTATGGCTACACCTTC

D gene: .
clone size: .
J gene: TRBJ1-2
V gene: TRBV5-1
CDR3 protein: CASSLGTGRAYGYTF
CDR3 DNA: TGCGCCAGCAGCTTGGGGACGGGCAGGGCCTATGGCTACACCTTC